This T cell receptor beta chain is from a study of T-cell memory formation after mild COVID-19. General study results and limits: The authors did not confirm SARS-CoV-2 specificity of second-wave clones peaking day 37. Clones shrinking from day 15 to 85 showed even CD4/CD8 mixes; later expanders tilted CD4+.

Germline V gives CDR1 SGHRS, CDR2 YFSETQ. The CDR3 runs 15 residues. The V gene lost 7 bases and the J gene lost 0 bases, with 14 bases spanning the gap. TCRdb analysed the 5' RACE reads with MiXCR anew, one entry per CDR3 protein. The sample contains under 550,000 distinct CDR3 sequences, 15% to 20% of which appear only once. Points on this clonotype: Antigen unknown.

V gene TRBV5-1 combines with J gene TRBJ1-3; tentative D call: TRBD1 (5 bases). This receptor was taken from an adult woman who had mild COVID-19 (a few samples of this study predate the infection). Cell type and time point are not known. Sequenced material: PBMCs or a T cell subset sorted from them (not recorded which). This CDR3 is CASRQTASSGNTIYF. In DNA, the CDR3 is TGCGCCAGCCGACAGACGGCGAGCTCTGGAAACACCATATATTTT.